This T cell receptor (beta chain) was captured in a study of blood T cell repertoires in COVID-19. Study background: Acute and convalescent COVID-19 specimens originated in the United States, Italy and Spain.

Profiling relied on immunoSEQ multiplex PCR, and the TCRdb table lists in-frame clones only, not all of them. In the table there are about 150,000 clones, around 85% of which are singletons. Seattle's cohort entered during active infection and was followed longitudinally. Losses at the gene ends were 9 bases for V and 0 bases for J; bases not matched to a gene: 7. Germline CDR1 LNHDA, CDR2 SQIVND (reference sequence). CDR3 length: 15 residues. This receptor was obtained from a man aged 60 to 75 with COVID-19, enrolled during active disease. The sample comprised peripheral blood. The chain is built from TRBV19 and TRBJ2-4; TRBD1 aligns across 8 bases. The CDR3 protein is CASRQGQGAKNIQYF. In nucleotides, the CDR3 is TGTGCCAGCAGACAGGGGCAGGGAGCCAAAAACATTCAGTACTTC.